The 8 T cell receptor beta chains below were found in one sample sequenced in a study of blood T cell repertoires in COVID-19. This table comes from immunoSEQ multiplex PCR, and its TCRdb copy is limited to in-frame clones, with some not included. Of roughly 160,000 clones in the sample, approximately 79% were seen once. Sequenced material: peripheral blood. The receptors come from a woman aged 60-75 years with COVID-19, enrolled during active disease.

The V gene is TRBV2, the J gene TRBJ1-5; D call uncertain. V was cut by 6 bases and J by 0 bases, with 12 bases left in between. The length of the CDR3 is 15 residues. Germline V lookup: CDR1 SNHLY, CDR2 FYNNEI. CDR3 bases: TGTGCCAGCAGGGGCAAAAGTGGTAGCAATCAGCCCCAGCATTTT. Encoded protein: CASRGKSGSNQPQHF.

The chain uses TRBV18 and TRBJ2-5; possibly TRBD1 for D (5 bases). CDR3 length: 13 amino acids. V lost 8 bases, J lost 5 bases, and 15 bases lay in between. Germline assignment: CDR1 KGHSH and CDR2 LQKENI. In DNA, the CDR3 is TGTGCCAGCCGACGATCAAGGGGCGAGACCCAGTACTTC. Its translation: CASRRSRGETQYF.

This clone was seen once. This sequence joins TRBV5-1 and TRBJ2-3, with 9 nucleotides matching TRBD1. V lost 4 bases, J lost 5 bases, and 17 bases stayed unmatched. This CDR3 region has 18 residues. Germline V gives CDR1 SGHRS, CDR2 YFSETQ. The CDR3 loop is CASSAGLATGGEEDTQYF. Written as DNA, the CDR3 is TGCGCCAGCAGCGCAGGACTTGCTACAGGGGGCGAGGAAGATACGCAGTATTTT.

This clone turned up a few times. The V and J genes are TRBV7-8 and TRBJ1-4; D ambiguous. The V gene's germline CDR1 is SGHVS and CDR2 FQNEAQ. V lost 5 bases and J 5 bases, leaving 15 bases between the germline ends. This CDR3 is 15 amino acids long. For the CDR3, the DNA is TGTGCCAGCAGCCCCTTGGGCGGGGTAAATGAAAAACTGTTTTTT. Translated: CASSPLGGVNEKLFF.

This chain connects TRBV6-5 to TRBJ2-7; TRBD2 matches 8 bases. V dropped 4 bases and J dropped 3; count of bases not matched to a gene: 5. Germline V gives CDR1 MNHEY, CDR2 SVGAGI. The CDR3 is 14 residues long. This CDR3 reads CASSSREGDYEQYF. The DNA for the CDR3 is TGTGCCAGCAGTTCCCGGGAGGGGGACTACGAGCAGTACTTC.

This chain connects TRBV24-1 to TRBJ1-4, with D possibly being TRBD1 (6 bases). Germline-derived CDR1 and CDR2 are KGHDR and SFDVKD. The CDR3 has 15 residues. Deletions cut 4 bases from V and 7 bases from J, with 15 bases between. CDR3 nucleotide sequence: TGTGCCACCAGTGAGGGGGCCGCCGGTGGTGAAAAACTGTTTTTT. Its translation: CATSEGAAGGEKLFF.

This chain uses TRBV30 with TRBJ1-1, with D possibly matching TRBD1 (5 bases). The CDR3 has 14 amino acids. V was trimmed by 0 bases and J by 7 bases, leaving 15 bases between them. CDR1 is GTSNPN, CDR2 SVGIG, per germline (reference sequence). CDR3 coding DNA: TGTGCCTGGAGTGTAAGCCCGCGGCAGGGTGAAGCTTTCTTT. Amino acids: CAWSVSPRQGEAFF.

The CDR3 spells CASSQDMAGSNTGELFF. CDR3 bases: TGTGCCAGCAGCCAAGACATGGCGGGATCGAACACCGGGGAGCTGTTTTTT. The J gene is TRBJ2-2, the V gene TRBV4-2; a weak D match, TRBD2 (6 bases). CDR1 is LGHNA, CDR2 YNFKEQ, per germline. The CDR3 contains 17 residues. V dropped 0 bases and J dropped 0 bases, with 11 bases sitting between them.